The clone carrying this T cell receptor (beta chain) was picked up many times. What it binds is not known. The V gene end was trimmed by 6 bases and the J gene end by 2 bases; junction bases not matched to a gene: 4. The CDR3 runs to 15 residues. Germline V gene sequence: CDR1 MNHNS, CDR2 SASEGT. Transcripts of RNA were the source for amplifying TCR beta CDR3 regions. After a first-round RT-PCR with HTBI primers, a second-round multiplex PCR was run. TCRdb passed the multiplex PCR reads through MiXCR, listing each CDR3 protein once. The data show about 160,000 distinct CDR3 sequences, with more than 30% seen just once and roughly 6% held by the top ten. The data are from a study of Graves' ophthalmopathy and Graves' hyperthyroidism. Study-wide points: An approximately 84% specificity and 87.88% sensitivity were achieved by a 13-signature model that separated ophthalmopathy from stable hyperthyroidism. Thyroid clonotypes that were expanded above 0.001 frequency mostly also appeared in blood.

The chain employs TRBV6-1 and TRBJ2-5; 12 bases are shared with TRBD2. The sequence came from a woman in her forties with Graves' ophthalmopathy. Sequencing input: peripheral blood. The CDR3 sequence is CASSPLAGGQETQYF. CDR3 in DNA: TGTGCCAGCAGCCCACTAGCGGGAGGACAAGAGACCCAGTACTTC.